What follows is one TCR beta chain and its context. The treatment denotes: randomized to nivolumab then ipilimumab (arm A) or the reverse (arm B). PBMC sorting kept live CD3+CD8+ cells without CD19 or CD56. This entry is derived from a study of sequential checkpoint blockade in melanoma. About the study: Arm A got nivolumab then ipilimumab; arm B the reverse, 1:1. Maintenance nivolumab came after either treatment sequence.

With V trimmed by 7 bases and J by 1 base, 6 bases remained unmatched. Germline V gene data show CDR1 as SNHLY and CDR2 as FYNNEI. There are 14 residues in the CDR3. Clones were sequenced by immunoSEQ multiplex PCR, and TCRdb holds only the in-frame ones, with some missing. The table records approximately 3,000 clones, roughly 55% of them present only once. This clonotype originated in a human donor with melanoma. The material sequenced was CD8+ T cells sorted from blood (inferred from file names), taken from a patient given nivolumab and ipilimumab in sequence. V usage is TRBV2 and J usage is TRBJ1-1; 7 nucleotides agree with TRBD1. In nucleotides, the CDR3 is TGTGCCAGCAAGTCCGGGACAGAGAACACTGAAGCTTTCTTT. This gives the protein CASKSGTENTEAFF. Variable domain in full (rest from reference TRBV2 and TRBJ1-1): EPEVTQTPSHQVTQMGQEVILRCVPISNHLYFYWYRQILGQKVEFLVSFYNNEISEKSEIFDDQFSVERPDGSNFTLKIRSTKLEDSAMYFCASKSGTENTEAFFGQGTRLTVV.